What follows are 21 T cell receptor beta chains derived from one specimen sequenced in a study of blood T cells in healthy people across ages. The authors ran a second PCR of about 6 to 12 cycles using a sample-barcoded 5' primer and a J-beta primer mix. One entry per CDR3 protein results from TCRdb running MiXCR on the 5' RACE reads. The repertoire holds under 1,000,000 distinct CDR3 sequences, around half seen once, with around a sixth in the top ten. Sequenced sample: blood. These receptors were collected from a man older than 75 in good health.

The chain employs TRBV15 and TRBJ2-3; a weak D match, TRBD2 (5 bases). CDR1 is LNHNV and CDR2 is YYDKDF in the germline V gene (reference sequence). V gave up 0 bases and J gave up 4 bases, with 11 bases separating them. The CDR3 spans 15 residues. For the CDR3, the DNA is TGTGCCACCAGCAGAGATCGGGGATCCCCAGATACGCAGTATTTT. Encoded protein: CATSRDRGSPDTQYF.

A remark on this clonotype: The junction does not match germline at one end; this may be a read error. The genes are TRBV24-1 and TRBJ2-3, with 15 bases lining up with TRBD2. CDR1 and CDR2 (germline): KGHDR, SFDVKD. This CDR3 has 17 amino acids. CDR3 DNA: TGTGCCACCAGTGGGACTAGCGGGAGGGGGAAGACAGGTACGCAGTATTTT. This translates into CATSGTSGRGKTGTQYF.

This clonotype was detected a few times. The chain is built from TRBV2 and TRBJ2-3; possibly TRBD1 or TRBD2 for D (5 bases each). CDR3 length: 15 residues. The V gene's germline CDR1 is SNHLY and CDR2 FYNNEI. V lost 8 bases and J lost 2, with 17 bases in between. The CDR3 coding sequence is TGTGCCAGCCGCCGGGACCTAACCTACACAGATACGCAGTATTTT. Encoded protein: CASRRDLTYTDTQYF. The full variable domain, completed using reference TRBV2 and TRBJ2-3, is EPEVTQTPSHQVTQMGQEVILRCVPISNHLYFYWYRQILGQKVEFLVSFYNNEISEKSEIFDDQFSVERPDGSNFTLKIRSTKLEDSAMYFCASRRDLTYTDTQYFGPGTRLTVL.

V usage is TRBV6-5 and J usage is TRBJ1-5; D call uncertain. The germline V gene has CDR1 MNHEY and CDR2 SVGAGI. Trimming pared 8 bases from V and 6 bases from J, leaving 20 bases between. The CDR3 runs to 15 residues. CDR3 sequence (DNA): TGTGCCAGCCGAAGCGCGGACGGTCGGTTTCAGCCCCAGCATTTT. This sequence encodes CASRSADGRFQPQHF.

This clonotype has a handful of counts. Just one base apart from a much larger clone, this may be a read error. The chain joins TRBV29-1 to TRBJ1-2; D ambiguous. The ends were cut back, 3 bases at V and 8 bases at J, with 22 bases in the middle. CDR3 size: 15 residues. Per the germline V gene, CDR1 is SQVTM and CDR2 is ANQGSEA. CDR3 residues: CSVDYVGRAGEGYTF. In DNA form, the CDR3 reads TGCAGCGTTGATTATGTCGGTAGGGCAGGAGAAGGCTACACCTTC. Based on the CDR3 plus reference TRBV29-1 and TRBJ1-2, the full variable domain is SAVISQKPSRDICQRGTSLTIQCQVDSQVTMMFWYRQQPGQSLTLIATANQGSEATYESGFVIDKFPISRPNLTFSTLTVSNMSPEDSSIYLCSVDYVGRAGEGYTFGSGTRLTVV.

The CDR3 sequence is CASRGPSSGPYQETQYF. The CDR3 nucleotides are TGTGCCAGCAGGGGGCCTTCTTCCGGGCCGTACCAAGAGACCCAGTACTTC. The chain is built from TRBV2 and TRBJ2-5; perhaps TRBD1 as D (5 bases). The CDR3 is made up of 17 amino acids. The V end lost 6 bases, the J end lost 0 bases, and 20 bases lay between the germline ends. Per germline, CDR1 SNHLY and CDR2 FYNNEI.

This rearrangement joins TRBV18 to TRBJ2-7; possible D gene TRBD1, 6 bases. CDR1 KGHSH and CDR2 LQKENI come from the germline V gene. CDR3 length: 13 amino acids. V was shortened by 6 bases and J by 3 bases, with 12 bases between the two germline ends. In DNA, the CDR3 is TGTGCCAGCTCCCGGGACACCGTCTACGAGCAGTACTTC. Its translation: CASSRDTVYEQYF.

V gene TRBV18 combines with J gene TRBJ2-2; D might be TRBD1 or TRBD2, each matching 5 bases. Trimming left V 2 bases short and J 3 bases short, with 10 bases between. Germline CDR1 and CDR2: KGHSH and LQKENI. The CDR3 is 15 residues long. The CDR3 reads CASSPNGADTGELFF. For the CDR3, the DNA is TGTGCCAGCTCACCAAACGGGGCGGACACCGGGGAGCTGTTTTTT.

This clonotype appeared many times. The J gene is TRBJ2-5, the V gene TRBV12-3 or TRBV12-4; TRBD2 matches 15 bases. V lost 6 bases, J lost 1 base, and 9 bases stayed unmatched. The CDR3 runs 18 residues. Written as DNA, the CDR3 is TGTGCCAGCAGCCCTAAGGGACTAGCGGGAGGTCTCCAAGAGACCCAGTACTTC. It translates to CASSPKGLAGGLQETQYF.

The chain is built from TRBV29-1 and TRBJ2-3, with D uncertain. V lost 7 bases, J lost 14 bases, and 10 bases lay in between. CDR1 SQVTM and CDR2 ANQGSEA come from the germline V gene. The CDR3 sequence is 8 residues long. For the CDR3, the DNA is TGCAGCGCACCTCTGGGGTATTTT. Amino acids: CSAPLGYF.

This chain uses TRBV19 with TRBJ1-6; no clear D. CDR1 and CDR2 from the germline V gene are LNHDA and SQIVND (reference sequence). This CDR3 has 12 residues. Trimming took off 10 bases at V and 8 bases at J, with 12 bases between the two ends. The CDR3 loop is CATSALDSPLHF. The DNA of the CDR3 is TGTGCCACAAGTGCCCTGGATTCACCCCTCCACTTT.

This clonotype was detected a few times. The genes are TRBV7-2 and TRBJ2-5, with a tentative D call TRBD2 (7 bases). This CDR3 contains 14 residues. The V end was cut by 6 bases, the J end by 4 bases, with 15 bases between. Germline values: CDR1 SGHTA, CDR2 FQGNSA. CDR3 in DNA: TGTGCCAGCAGTCAAAGGCGGGGGCGAGAGACCCAGTACTTC. Amino acid sequence: CASSQRRGRETQYF.

This clonotype occurred many times. The chain has TRBV29-1 and TRBJ2-7; no firm D call. The CDR3 loop spans 12 amino acids. Germline loops: CDR1 SQVTM, CDR2 ANQGSEA. Deletions cut 4 bases from V and 0 bases from J, with 7 bases between. CDR3 in amino acids: CSVAQASYEQYF. CDR3 bases: TGCAGCGTTGCTCAGGCCTCCTACGAGCAGTACTTC.

Comments on this clonotype: A much larger clone lies one base from this, so it may be a read error. The chain is built from TRBV27 and TRBJ2-6; the D call may be TRBD1 or TRBD2 (5 bases each). In germline, CDR1 is MNHEY, CDR2 SMNVEV (reference sequence). The CDR3 extends over 17 amino acids. The CDR3 sequence is CAGSPEGPLSGANVLTF. CDR3 nucleotides: TGTGCCGGCAGTCCAGAGGGACCGCTCTCTGGGGCCAACGTCCTGACTTTC.

The chain has TRBV11-3 and TRBJ2-7, with D unclear. This CDR3 is 14 amino acids long. Germline values: CDR1 SGHNT, CDR2 YENEEA. Trimming removed 6 bases at V and 3 bases at J, with 15 bases between. The CDR3 spells CASRSRGRSYEQYF. CDR3 coding DNA: TGTGCCAGCAGATCCCGTGGCAGAAGCTACGAGCAGTACTTC.

The V and J genes are TRBV5-1 and TRBJ2-3, with 8 bases lining up with TRBD1. V dropped 4 bases and J dropped 2; count of bases not matched to a gene: 9. CDR1 is SGHRS and CDR2 is YFSETQ in the germline V gene. CDR3 length equals 16 residues. The chain's CDR3 is CASSGADRGDTDTQYF. CDR3 DNA sequence: TGCGCCAGCAGCGGGGCTGACAGGGGAGACACAGATACGCAGTATTTT.

The chain links TRBV20-1 to TRBJ2-2; tentative D call: TRBD2 (6 bases). V dropped 5 bases and J dropped 3 bases, with 16 bases sitting between them. The CDR3 totals 15 residues. Germline V gene sequence: CDR1 DFQATT, CDR2 SNEGSKA (reference sequence). CDR3 DNA sequence: TGCAGTGCTTACCGGGACTGGTCGCACACCGGGGAGCTGTTTTTT. It is translated as CSAYRDWSHTGELFF.

This clonotype occurred a few times. The chain links TRBV27 to TRBJ2-5, with 10 positions matching TRBD2. The CDR3 is 16 amino acids. V trimming: 5 bases; J trimming: 3 bases; junction bases outside the gene matches: 9. Germline lookup yields CDR1 MNHEY and CDR2 SMNVEV (reference sequence). CDR3 loop: CASSMLAGDGKETQYF. In DNA form, the CDR3 reads TGTGCCAGCAGTATGCTAGCGGGGGATGGCAAAGAGACCCAGTACTTC.

The gene calls are TRBV24-1 and TRBJ2-2; unclear D gene. Germline CDR1 reads KGHDR; CDR2 reads SFDVKD. The CDR3 is made up of 16 amino acids. The V end lost 0 bases, the J end lost 1 base, and 8 bases lay between the germline ends. As DNA, the CDR3 is TGTGCCACCAGTGATTTGGGTGTTGAGAACACCGGGGAGCTGTTTTTT. Its protein product is CATSDLGVENTGELFF.

This CDR3 reads CASSPKGIGAFYYNEQFF. The CDR3 nucleotides read TGTGCCAGCAGTCCTAAGGGGATAGGGGCTTTTTATTACAATGAGCAGTTCTTC. V gene TRBV6-2 or TRBV6-3 combines with J gene TRBJ2-1; the D gene is possibly TRBD1 (5 bases). V lost 5 bases and J lost 4, with 24 bases in between. This CDR3 comprises 18 residues. CDR1 and CDR2 from the germline V gene are MNHEY and SVGEGT.

The rearrangement links TRBV2 to TRBJ2-7; 7 bases are shared with TRBD2. The CDR3 has 14 residues. Germline values: CDR1 SNHLY, CDR2 FYNNEI. Trimming at V came to 6 bases and at J to 7 bases, leaving 12 bases not matched to a gene. CDR3 coding DNA: TGTGCCAGCAGCGCCAGTAGCGGGCGCAATGAGCAGTACTTC. Amino acids: CASSASSGRNEQYF. Supplemented by reference TRBV2 and TRBJ2-7, the full variable domain reads EPEVTQTPSHQVTQMGQEVILRCVPISNHLYFYWYRQILGQKVEFLVSFYNNEISEKSEIFDDQFSVERPDGSNFTLKIRSTKLEDSAMYFCASSASSGRNEQYFGPGTRLTVT.